This T cell receptor beta chain was found in a study of T cell responses to AZD1222 COVID-19 vaccine. Broader study findings: Researchers took repertoire samples only after the peak T cell response had come. The study reported that nearly half of spike-specific TCRs target unmutated variant regions.

The CDR3 length is 14 residues. V lost 7 bases, J lost 1 base, and 13 bases lay in between. Germline CDR1 reads LGHDT; CDR2 reads YNNKEL (reference sequence). Pooling of second doses given at about 4 or about 12 weeks was done. Clones were read by immunoSEQ multiplex PCR, and TCRdb kept only the in-frame ones, dropping some. Here the sample spans approximately 100,000 clones, about 89% being singletons. This clone appeared a single time. The antigen is undetermined. This clonotype originated in an adult who received the AZD1222 COVID-19 vaccine. The chain couples TRBV3-1 (or the pseudogene TRBV3-2) to TRBJ1-1; D remains unclear. Here the sequenced sample was peripheral blood, taken 28 days after the second AZD1222 dose. The CDR3, as DNA: TGTGCCAGCACAGCCAACACTGGGAACACTGAAGCTTTCTTT. Translating gives CASTANTGNTEAFF.